The source of this T cell receptor beta chain is a study of T cells in Graves' hyperthyroidism and ophthalmopathy. Turning to the study itself: Pretreatment peripheral blood was obtained at initial diagnosis.

This clonotype was counted between two and nine times. The CDR3 consists of 14 residues. Germline CDR1 is MDHEN and CDR2 is SYDVKM. With 6 bases removed from V and 4 bases from J, the gap between germline ends came to 15 bases. Amplification of TCR beta CDR3 regions used RNA as the template. HTBI primers were used for first-round RT-PCR of the TCR CDR3. TCRdb itself ran the multiplex PCR reads through MiXCR, one entry per CDR3 protein. The sample lists around 300,000 distinct CDR3 sequences; about 20% were seen once. A NOSPECS grade of at least 4, a Clinical Activity Score of at least 3 and duration under 3 months were recorded in ophthalmopathy patients. Exclusion of a patient resulted from uncontrolled infection, other autoimmune disease, pregnancy or lactation.

This receptor was taken from a man aged 25 to 45 with Graves' ophthalmopathy. V gene TRBV28 combines with J gene TRBJ1-2; weak D call: TRBD1 (5 bases). Source material: blood. The CDR3 region is CASRSPGPSYGYTF. CDR3 nucleotide sequence: TGTGCCAGCAGATCACCGGGACCCAGCTATGGCTACACCTTC.